A single sample gave rise to the 21 T cell receptor beta chains below, sequenced in a study of shared clonotypes between healthy human individuals. CD45RO-negative cells were positively selected for CCR7, leaving out terminally differentiated effector memory CD45RA+ cells. The method was immunoSEQ multiplex PCR; TCRdb's version includes in-frame clones alone and lacks a portion of them. The table includes some 2.1 million clones, over 85% detected once. Sequencing input: naive CD8+ T cells sorted from blood. These receptors all stem from a man aged 18 to 30 in good health.

Turning to this clone: The same CDR3 is also encoded by other DNA sequences in this sample. The rearrangement uses TRBV27 and TRBJ2-7; D may be TRBD1 (6 bases). Germline V gene data show CDR1 as MNHEY and CDR2 as SMNVEV (reference sequence). V was trimmed by 3 bases and J by 3 bases, leaving 12 bases between them. CDR3 length equals 14 residues. The CDR3 nucleotides read TGTGCCAGCAGTTTCCTGGGGGCGGTCTACGAGCAGTACTTC. Amino acid sequence: CASSFLGAVYEQYF.

The chain joins TRBV29-1 to TRBJ2-7; tentatively, D is TRBD1 (5 bases). Per germline, CDR1 SQVTM and CDR2 ANQGSEA. The CDR3 runs to 13 residues. Deletions cut 1 base from V and 4 bases from J, with 11 bases between. The CDR3 nucleotides read TGCAGCGTTGAAGGGGGCGCCCGTTACGAGCAGTACTTC. Encoded protein: CSVEGGARYEQYF.

In this sample, this clone turned up many times. V usage is TRBV5-1 and J usage is TRBJ2-2; D gene ambiguous. This CDR3 region has 13 residues. The V gene lost 2 bases and the J gene lost 5 bases, with 7 bases spanning the gap. Germline assignment: CDR1 SGHRS and CDR2 YFSETQ. The CDR3 protein is CASSFVGTGELFF. As DNA, the CDR3 is TGCGCCAGCAGCTTCGTAGGTACCGGGGAGCTGTTTTTT. Combining the CDR3 with reference TRBV5-1 and TRBJ2-2 gives the whole variable domain KAGVTQTPRYLIKTRGQQVTLSCSPISGHRSVSWYQQTPGQGLQFLFEYFSETQRNKGNFPGRFSGRQFSNSRSEMNVSTLELGDSALYLCASSFVGTGELFFGEGSRLTVL.

The chain joins TRBV5-6 to TRBJ2-3; D assignment may be TRBD1 or TRBD2 (5 bases each). The V and J ends lost 7 bases and 4 bases respectively, with 13 bases between them. CDR3 length equals 13 residues. CDR1 and CDR2 (germline): SGHDT, YYEEEE. DNA of the CDR3: TGTGCCAGCCCAGAGGTGGGGGCAGATACGCAGTATTTT. This gives the protein CASPEVGADTQYF.

The CDR3 reads CASSGLRDRGYEQYF. DNA for the CDR3: TGTGCCAGCAGTGGACTCCGGGACAGGGGCTACGAGCAGTACTTC. The J gene is TRBJ2-7, the V gene TRBV28, with 10 bases aligning to TRBD1. The length of the CDR3 is 15 residues. CDR1 MDHEN and CDR2 SYDVKM come from the germline V gene. V was clipped by 5 bases and J by 3 bases; unmatched bases: 7.

The chain is built from TRBV6-5 and TRBJ1-1; D unclear. Per the germline V gene, CDR1 is MNHEY and CDR2 is SVGAGI. With 5 bases removed from V and 0 bases from J, the gap between germline ends came to 10 bases. The CDR3 has 14 amino acids. CDR3 protein: CASSIQPMNTEAFF. The CDR3 nucleotides read TGTGCCAGCAGTATACAGCCCATGAACACTGAAGCTTTCTTT.

The chain employs TRBV29-1 and TRBJ2-6; D uncertain. CDR3 length: 15 amino acids. Trimming removed 3 bases from V and 4 bases from J, with 13 bases in between. From germline, CDR1 is SQVTM and CDR2 ANQGSEA. CDR3 amino acids: CSVEDRVSGANVLTF. The CDR3 nucleotides read TGCAGCGTTGAGGATAGGGTCTCCGGGGCCAACGTCCTGACTTTC.

The V call is TRBV27, the J call TRBJ2-1; 7 nucleotides line up with TRBD2. CDR1 and CDR2 (germline): MNHEY, SMNVEV (reference sequence). There are 15 residues in the CDR3. Trimming at V came to 6 bases and at J to 8 bases, leaving 13 bases not matched to a gene. The CDR3 sequence is CASSLAEPLTYEQFF. The DNA of the CDR3 is TGTGCCAGCAGCCTAGCGGAACCCCTTACCTATGAGCAGTTCTTC.

The V gene is TRBV6-6, the J gene TRBJ2-7; 10 bases match TRBD1. Germline values: CDR1 MNHNY, CDR2 SVGAGI (reference sequence). V shed 0 bases and J 6 bases; nucleotides not matched to a gene: 5. This CDR3 is built from 15 residues. CDR3 residues: CASSYSIGTGAEQYF. CDR3 in DNA: TGTGCCAGCAGTTACTCGATCGGGACAGGGGCCGAGCAGTACTTC.

V and J are TRBV25-1 and TRBJ2-7; possibly TRBD1 or TRBD2 for D (5 bases each). Per the germline V gene, CDR1 is MGHDK and CDR2 is SYGVNS. The V and J ends lost 2 bases and 4 bases respectively, with 9 bases between them. The CDR3 extends over 13 amino acids. In DNA form, the CDR3 reads TGTGCCAGCAGTGAAGGGGGTTGGTACGAGCAGTACTTC. Protein sequence: CASSEGGWYEQYF.

The chain recombines TRBV6-6 with TRBJ2-2; 8 positions match TRBD1. After removal of 6 bases from V and 4 bases from J, the junction contained 7 bases not matched to a gene. The CDR3 covers 15 residues. Germline V CDR1 and CDR2: MNHNY, SVGAGI (reference sequence). The chain's CDR3 is CASSSGQEGTGELFF. The CDR3 nucleotides are TGTGCCAGCAGCTCGGGACAGGAGGGCACCGGGGAGCTGTTTTTT.

The gene calls are TRBV13 and TRBJ2-1; D unclear. This CDR3 spans 15 amino acids. Trimming took off 6 bases at V and 7 bases at J, with 19 bases between the two ends. Germline V gene lookup returns CDR1 PRHDT and CDR2 FYEKMQ (reference sequence). The CDR3, as DNA: TGTGCCAGCAGTCATGAAGGGCGGCCACTAAATGAGCAGTTCTTC. Amino acid sequence: CASSHEGRPLNEQFF.

V is TRBV19 and J is TRBJ2-7; tentative D call: TRBD1 (6 bases). CDR3 length: 13 residues. The V end lost 2 bases, the J end lost 7 bases, and 12 bases lay between the germline ends. Germline assignment: CDR1 LNHDA and CDR2 SQIVND (reference sequence). The CDR3 DNA is TGTGCCAGTAGTATACAAACAGGGTGGGAGCAGTACTTC. Translated: CASSIQTGWEQYF.

This clone was detected only once. V gene TRBV28 combines with J gene TRBJ1-2; D gene ambiguous. The length of the CDR3 is 14 residues. Between the trimmed V and J ends, which lost 3 bases and 0 bases, there was a span of 8 bases. The germline V gene encodes CDR1 MDHEN and CDR2 SYDVKM. The CDR3 region is CASSFGLANYGYTF. The CDR3 nucleotides read TGTGCCAGCAGTTTTGGATTAGCTAACTATGGCTACACCTTC.

This chain uses TRBV6-5 with TRBJ2-2; D tentatively fits TRBD1 or TRBD2 (5 bases each). CDR3 length: 11 residues. Looked up from germline, CDR1 is MNHEY and CDR2 is SVGAGI. V lost 8 bases and J lost 5, with 6 bases in between. The CDR3 DNA is TGTGCCAGCTGGGGGACCGGGGAGCTGTTTTTT. It encodes CASWGTGELFF.

This chain joins TRBV18 and TRBJ1-4, with D perhaps matching TRBD1 (5 bases). Per germline, CDR1 KGHSH and CDR2 LQKENI. With 0 bases removed from V and 4 bases from J, the gap between germline ends came to 9 bases. The CDR3 totals 15 residues. The CDR3 bases are TGTGCCAGCTCACCACCGGCAGGGAATAATGAAAAACTGTTTTTT. As protein: CASSPPAGNNEKLFF.

In regard to this clone: Distinct nucleotide sequences in the sample also encode this CDR3. The V gene is TRBV9, the J gene TRBJ1-3; D remains unclear. The germline V and J ends were trimmed by 0 bases and 4 bases, with 11 bases remaining between them. The CDR3 is 15 residues long. Germline CDR1 and CDR2: SGDLS and YYNGEE. CDR3 in DNA: TGTGCCAGCAGCGTAGCAGGCAGCTCAGGAAACACCATATATTTT. It encodes CASSVAGSSGNTIYF.

A word on this clone: This same CDR3 is encoded by further DNA sequences in the sample. The V gene is TRBV27, the J gene TRBJ2-7; maybe TRBD2 (6 bases). In germline, CDR1 is MNHEY, CDR2 SMNVEV (reference sequence). The CDR3 consists of 14 residues. The V and J ends lost 3 bases and 3 bases respectively, with 12 bases between them. The CDR3, as DNA: TGTGCCAGCAGTTTGGCGGGGCCTCTCTACGAGCAGTACTTC. It codes for CASSLAGPLYEQYF.

In this sample, this clone turned up once. The J gene is TRBJ2-3, the V gene TRBV15; D is possibly TRBD2 (6 bases). The CDR3 has 16 residues. Germline CDR1 LNHNV, CDR2 YYDKDF (reference sequence). V was pared by 1 base and J by 3 bases, with 14 bases between. For the CDR3, the DNA is TGTGCCACCAGCAGAGGGGGATTAGCGGATACAGATACGCAGTATTTT. It encodes CATSRGGLADTDTQYF.

This chain joins TRBV27 and TRBJ1-4, with TRBD1 matching 8 bases. CDR3 size: 14 residues. Per germline, CDR1 MNHEY and CDR2 SMNVEV (reference sequence). Losses at the gene ends were 5 bases for V and 7 bases for J; bases not matched to a gene: 6. CDR3 region: CASSITGGGEKLFF. CDR3 sequence (DNA): TGTGCCAGCAGTATCACAGGGGGGGGTGAAAAACTGTTTTTT. Complete variable domain (other parts from reference TRBV27 and TRBJ1-4): EAQVTQNPRYLITVTGKKLTVTCSQNMNHEYMSWYRQDPGLGLRQIYYSMNVEVTDKGDVPEGYKVSRKEKRNFPLILESPSPNQTSLYFCASSITGGGEKLFFGSGTQLSVL.

J is TRBJ2-7 and V is TRBV5-6; the D is unclear. The CDR3 loop spans 12 amino acids. V was trimmed by 2 bases and J by 3 bases, leaving 6 bases between them. The germline CDR1 and CDR2 sequences are SGHDT and YYEEEE. Here the CDR3 DNA reads TGTGCCAGCAGCTTCGTCAACTACGAGCAGTACTTC. It is translated as CASSFVNYEQYF.